This T cell receptor (beta chain) derives from a study of a mutant IDH1 vaccine in newly diagnosed glioma. Study information: Eight vaccine injections were given to patients in weeks 1, 3, 5, 7, 11, 15, 19 and 23. Patients under treatment included about 60% males and about 38% females and had a mean age of about 37 years. General observations from the study: Changes to the top peripheral T cell clonotypes appeared unrelated to pseudoprogression.

V lost 10 bases, J lost 8 bases, and 11 bases stayed unmatched. Germline V gene lookup returns CDR1 SEHNR and CDR2 FQNEAQ (reference sequence). The CDR3 is 13 residues long. A remark on this clone: Its antigen is currently unknown.

Sequencing used immunoSEQ multiplex PCR; TCRdb keeps in-frame clones, though not all of them. The sample lists tens of thousands of clones, approximately 84% occurring once. Time point denoted: week 11, during vaccination. A 20-mer mutant IDH1 peptide at 300 ug was injected subcutaneously with topical imiquimod. This chain connects TRBV7-9 to TRBJ2-4, with 7 positions matching TRBD1. This TCR was sampled from a woman in her forties or fifties with glioma. The input for sequencing was PBMCs, taken from a glioma patient whose treatment included an IDH1 peptide vaccine. This chain's CDR3 is CAIEGQGDDIQYF. The CDR3 DNA reads TGTGCCATTGAGGGGCAGGGGGACGACATTCAGTACTTC. The entire variable domain, with the rest obtained from reference TRBV7-9 and TRBJ2-4, is as follows: DTGVSQNPRHKITKRGQNVTFRCDPISEHNRLYWYRQTLGQGPEFLTYFQNEAQLEKSRLLSDRFSAERPKGSFSTLEIQRTEQGDSAMYLCAIEGQGDDIQYFGAGTRLSVL.